This T cell receptor beta chain was documented in a study of T-cell memory formation after mild COVID-19. Constant-segment-primed 5'RACE gave TCR alpha and TCR beta cDNA libraries with sample barcodes and UMIs. TCRdb independently ran MiXCR on the 5' RACE reads; one entry per CDR3 protein. The sample comprises roughly 130,000 distinct CDR3 sequences, about 6.5% of which are singletons, and 2% to 2.5% rests with the top ten. The table lists this clonotype with a count of one. Input material: PBMCs or a T cell subset sorted from them (not recorded which). The sequence was collected from an adult woman who had mild COVID-19 (a few samples of this study predate the infection). Cell type and time point are not known.

The CDR3 coding sequence is TGTGCCAGTAAGCGGGAGGCTAGCGTCGACCACGAGCAGTACTTC. This encodes CASKREASVDHEQYF. The chain recombines TRBV27 with TRBJ2-7; 9 bases are shared with TRBD2. Germline values: CDR1 MNHEY, CDR2 SMNVEV (reference sequence). Trimming cost V 9 bases and J 5 bases; bases outside gene matches: 14. The CDR3 spans 15 residues.